The entry below describes one T cell receptor beta chain. The data were taken from a study of blood T cells in healthy people across ages. The CDR3 covers 14 residues. Looked up from germline, CDR1 is SQVTM and CDR2 is ANQGSEA. V lost 4 bases and J lost 5, with 17 bases in between. Peripheral blood samples of 9 to 10 milliliters were drawn from each donor. PCR was performed a second time for roughly 7 to 11 cycles using a sample-barcoded 5' primer and a J-beta primer mix. From the 5' RACE reads, TCRdb called clonotypes with MiXCR, one entry per CDR3 protein. The sample has around 1,900,000 distinct CDR3 sequences; about 39% are singletons.

This clonotype originated in a human donor in good health. The rearrangement joins TRBV29-1 to TRBJ2-5; D possibly corresponds to TRBD2 (5 bases). Sequenced: blood. In nucleotides, the CDR3 is TGCAGCGTTGTCCCCTACAGCAGAGGGGAGACCCAGTACTTC. Protein product: CSVVPYSRGETQYF.